Listed below are T cell receptor beta chains from one sample, sequenced in a study of blood T cell repertoires in COVID-19. The method was immunoSEQ multiplex PCR; TCRdb's version includes in-frame clones alone and lacks a portion of them. The repertoire holds approximately 200,000 clones, 75% to 90% seen once, with about 3.5% in the top ten. Sequencing input: PBMCs or T cells enriched from blood (not recorded which). These receptors were obtained from a young woman who had been exposed to COVID-19. Both conserved end residues are part of each CDR3. The D gene is left open where the match is weak. Part of the rows lack a size; the others show once, few, many or a class for expanded clones.

j_call clone_size v_call d_call cdr3_aa cdr3_nt
TRBJ2-1 NA TRBV4-1 TRBD2 CASSPDGLAGGREQFF TGCGCCAGCAGCCCGGATGGACTAGCGGGAGGGAGGGAGCAGTTCTTC
TRBJ1-6 few TRBV5-4 NA CASSPPGGSPLHF TGTGCCAGCAGCCCCCCGGGGGGTTCACCCCTCCACTTT
TRBJ2-7 NA TRBV5-4 TRBD2 CASTLDSGLAGSYEQYF TGTGCCAGCACCTTGGATTCTGGACTAGCGGGTTCCTACGAGCAGTACTTC
TRBJ1-1 once TRBV30 NA CAWSSQRAEAFF TGTGCCTGGAGTTCACAGAGGGCTGAAGCTTTCTTT
TRBJ1-2 NA TRBV6-5 TRBD1 CASSYTGQGNGYTF TGTGCCAGCAGTTACACGGGACAGGGTAATGGCTACACCTTC
TRBJ2-7 once TRBV30 NA CAWSAGIYEQYF TGTGCCTGGAGTGCCGGGATTTACGAGCAGTACTTC
TRBJ1-2 NA TRBV25-1 TRBD1 CASSSAGTDYGYTF TGTGCCAGCAGCTCTGCAGGGACAGACTATGGCTACACCTTC
TRBJ1-1 NA TRBV29-1 NA CSVEPSGGQGFGNTEAFF TGCAGCGTTGAACCCTCCGGGGGGCAGGGGTTTGGGAACACTGAAGCTTTCTTT
TRBJ1-5 NA TRBV6-1 TRBD1 CASSDDRGGLRPQHF TGTGCCAGCAGTGATGACAGGGGCGGCCTACGGCCCCAGCATTTT
TRBJ2-7 NA TRBV19 TRBD1 CASSIGTGQPYEQYF TGTGCCAGTAGTATAGGGACAGGGCAACCGTACGAGCAGTACTTC
TRBJ1-2 NA TRBV12-3/TRBV12-4 NA CASSLAAYGYTF TGTGCCAGCAGTTTAGCAGCCTATGGCTACACCTTC
TRBJ1-6 NA TRBV12-3/TRBV12-4 NA CASSLGPGGLHF TGTGCCAGCAGTTTAGGGCCGGGGGGCCTCCACTTT
TRBJ2-7 NA TRBV27 TRBD1 CASSLTGNYEQYF TGTGCCAGCAGTCTGACAGGGAACTACGAGCAGTACTTC
TRBJ1-1 NA TRBV9 TRBD1 CASSGRQGHTEAFF TGTGCCAGCAGCGGCAGACAGGGGCACACTGAAGCTTTCTTT
TRBJ1-3 NA TRBV5-6 NA CASRRGLGNTIYF TGTGCCAGCAGAAGGGGGTTGGGAAACACCATATATTTT
TRBJ1-1 NA TRBV3-1/TRBV3-2 TRBD1 CASSPQTGTGGTEAFF TGTGCCAGCAGCCCCCAAACGGGGACAGGGGGCACTGAAGCTTTCTTT
TRBJ2-1 NA TRBV7-8 TRBD2 CASSFPGLAANEQFF TGTGCCAGCAGCTTCCCGGGACTAGCGGCTAATGAGCAGTTCTTC
TRBJ1-1 NA TRBV29-1 NA CSGGQLNTEAFF TGCAGCGGCGGACAGTTGAACACTGAAGCTTTCTTT
TRBJ2-1 NA TRBV4-2 TRBD2 CASSQDGPIGLAGNNEQFF TGTGCCAGCAGCCAAGATGGTCCAATAGGGCTAGCGGGAAACAATGAGCAGTTCTTC
TRBJ2-1 NA TRBV19 TRBD2 CASSPGLGSEQFF TGTGCCAGTAGCCCTGGACTAGGGAGTGAGCAGTTCTTC
TRBJ2-3 NA TRBV13 NA CASSLGAEDTQYF TGTGCCAGCAGCTTAGGAGCGGAAGATACGCAGTATTTT
TRBJ1-1 NA TRBV18 NA CASSPLGSNTEAFF TGTGCCAGCTCACCACTGGGCTCGAACACTGAAGCTTTCTTT
TRBJ1-2 NA TRBV6-1 NA CASSEANSNYGYTF TGTGCCAGCAGTGAAGCTAACAGTAACTATGGCTACACCTTC
TRBJ2-2 NA TRBV6-5 TRBD1 CASRGQGLNTGELFF TGTGCCAGCAGGGGACAGGGACTGAACACCGGGGAGCTGTTTTTT
TRBJ2-7 NA TRBV23-1 TRBD1 CASSPFGQGANYEQYF TGCGCCAGCAGTCCCTTCGGACAGGGGGCGAACTACGAGCAGTACTTC
TRBJ2-7 NA TRBV27 NA CASSFLSSYEQYF TGTGCCAGCAGTTTCCTGAGCTCCTACGAGCAGTACTTC
TRBJ1-2 NA TRBV2 NA CASRGGDYGYTF TGTGCCAGCAGAGGAGGGGACTATGGCTACACCTTC
TRBJ2-2 once TRBV13 NA CASSLDRGTGELFF TGTGCCAGCAGCTTAGACCGAGGCACCGGGGAGCTGTTTTTT
TRBJ2-5 NA TRBV4-2 TRBD2 CASSQDGTSDETQYF TGTGCCAGCAGCCAAGATGGGACTAGCGACGAGACCCAGTACTTC
TRBJ2-2 NA TRBV6-5 NA CASSYATVGELFF TGTGCCAGCAGTTACGCGACAGTCGGGGAGCTGTTTTTT
TRBJ1-1 NA TRBV28 TRBD1 CASSRTGRDTEAFF TGTGCCAGCAGTCGGACAGGTCGGGACACTGAAGCTTTCTTT
TRBJ2-7 NA TRBV6-5 TRBD2 CASHLTSGVSYEQYF TGTGCCAGTCATTTGACTAGCGGGGTTTCCTACGAGCAGTACTTC
TRBJ1-2 NA TRBV5-1 TRBD1 CASSLGDRSNYGYTF TGCGCCAGCAGCTTGGGGGACAGGTCCAACTATGGCTACACCTTC
TRBJ2-7 NA TRBV10-3 TRBD2 CAITRGLAAYEQYF TGTGCCATCACACGGGGACTAGCAGCTTACGAGCAGTACTTC
TRBJ2-1 NA TRBV6-4 TRBD2 CASSEWSGGLYNEQFF TGTGCCAGCAGTGAATGGAGCGGGGGACTTTACAATGAGCAGTTCTTC
TRBJ2-2 NA TRBV2 NA CASSSRGNTGELFF TGTGCCAGCAGTTCGCGGGGGAACACCGGGGAGCTGTTTTTT